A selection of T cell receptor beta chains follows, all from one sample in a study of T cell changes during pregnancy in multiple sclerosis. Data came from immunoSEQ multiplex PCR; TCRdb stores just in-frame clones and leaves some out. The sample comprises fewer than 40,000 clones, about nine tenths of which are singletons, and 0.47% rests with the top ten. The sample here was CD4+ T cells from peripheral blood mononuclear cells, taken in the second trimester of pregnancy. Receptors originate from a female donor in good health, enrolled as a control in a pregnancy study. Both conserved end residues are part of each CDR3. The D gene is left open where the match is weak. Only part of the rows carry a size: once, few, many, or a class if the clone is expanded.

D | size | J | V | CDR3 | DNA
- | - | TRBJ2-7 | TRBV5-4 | CASSLGGPFYEQYF | TGTGCCAGCAGCTTGGGAGGGCCATTCTACGAGCAGTACTTC
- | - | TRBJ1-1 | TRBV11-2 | CASSFSGASLGAFF | TGTGCCAGCAGCTTCTCGGGAGCCTCCCTTGGAGCTTTCTTT
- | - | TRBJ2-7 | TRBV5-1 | CASSFDQGLYEQYF | TGCGCCAGCAGCTTTGACCAGGGACTCTACGAGCAGTACTTC
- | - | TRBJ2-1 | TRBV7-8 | CASILRDSYNEQFF | TGTGCCAGCATACTCCGGGACTCCTACAATGAGCAGTTCTTC
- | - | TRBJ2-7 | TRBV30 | CAWSSDSYEQYF | TGTGCCTGGAGTTCCGACAGCTACGAGCAGTACTTC
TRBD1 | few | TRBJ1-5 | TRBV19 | CASSIGPGGAPQHF | TGTGCCAGTAGTATCGGCCCAGGGGGAGCGCCCCAGCATTTT
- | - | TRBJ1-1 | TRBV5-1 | CASSYSRTVNTEAFF | TGCGCCAGCAGCTACTCTCGGACAGTGAACACTGAAGCTTTCTTT
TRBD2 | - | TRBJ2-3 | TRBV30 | CAWSDPGLAGVTDTQYF | TGTGCCTGGAGTGACCCGGGACTAGCGGGGGTCACAGATACGCAGTATTTT
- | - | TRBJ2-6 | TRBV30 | CAWSWGVSSGANVLTF | TGTGCCTGGAGCTGGGGGGTCAGCTCTGGGGCCAACGTCCTGACTTTC
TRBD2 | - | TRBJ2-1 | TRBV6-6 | CASSSAWGGEQFF | TGTGCCAGCAGTTCAGCCTGGGGGGGTGAGCAGTTCTTC
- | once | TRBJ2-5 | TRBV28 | CASEERETQYF | TGTGCCAGCGAGGAGAGAGAGACCCAGTACTTC
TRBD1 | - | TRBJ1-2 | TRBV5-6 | CASSFGQVYGYTF | TGTGCCAGCAGCTTCGGACAGGTATATGGCTACACCTTC
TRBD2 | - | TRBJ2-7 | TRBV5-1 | CASRGTSGSKSSYEQYF | TGCGCCAGCAGGGGGACTAGCGGGAGTAAAAGCTCCTACGAGCAGTACTTC
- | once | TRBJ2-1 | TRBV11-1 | CASSFPKGGAGNEQFF | TGTGCCAGCAGCTTTCCGAAGGGGGGGGCCGGGAATGAGCAGTTCTTC
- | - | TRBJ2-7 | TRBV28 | CASSTNSYEQYF | TGTGCCAGCAGTACCAACTCTTACGAGCAGTACTTC
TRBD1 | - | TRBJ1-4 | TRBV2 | CASVLRHLGGPNEKLFF | TGTGCCAGCGTCCTCCGGCACCTAGGGGGCCCTAATGAAAAACTGTTTTTT
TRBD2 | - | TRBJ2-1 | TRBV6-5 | CASSYSLGGNEQFF | TGTGCCAGCAGTTACTCCCTGGGGGGGAATGAGCAGTTCTTC
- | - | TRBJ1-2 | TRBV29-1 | CSVEIRTGDYTF | TGCAGCGTTGAGATAAGAACCGGGGACTACACCTTC
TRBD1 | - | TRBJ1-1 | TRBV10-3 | CAISDPTGLMNTEAFF | TGTGCCATCAGTGACCCGACAGGGTTGATGAACACTGAAGCTTTCTTT
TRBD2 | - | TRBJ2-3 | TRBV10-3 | CAISESTSGGPASDTQYF | TGTGCCATCAGTGAGTCTACTAGCGGGGGCCCTGCTTCAGATACGCAGTATTTT
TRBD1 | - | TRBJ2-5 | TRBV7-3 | CASSGGQGETQYF | TGTGCCAGCAGCGGGGGACAGGGAGAGACCCAGTACTTC
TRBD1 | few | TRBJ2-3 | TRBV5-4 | CASSLQGSTDTQYF | TGTGCCAGCAGCTTACAGGGGAGCACAGATACGCAGTATTTT
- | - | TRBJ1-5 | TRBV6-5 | CASRRAGDSNQPQHF | TGTGCCAGCAGACGAGCGGGTGATAGCAATCAGCCCCAGCATTTT
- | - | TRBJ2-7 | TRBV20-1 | CSASIQGRQYF | TGCAGTGCTAGTATTCAGGGCAGGCAGTACTTC
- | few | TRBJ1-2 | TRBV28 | CASSLVRGWNGYTF | TGTGCCAGCAGTTTGGTAAGGGGCTGGAATGGCTACACCTTC
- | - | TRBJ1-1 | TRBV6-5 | CASRRVAGTEAFF | TGTGCCAGCCGGAGGGTTGCTGGCACTGAAGCTTTCTTT
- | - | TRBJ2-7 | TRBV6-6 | CASISQAGVIYEQYF | TGTGCCAGCATCTCTCAGGCAGGGGTCATCTACGAGCAGTACTTC
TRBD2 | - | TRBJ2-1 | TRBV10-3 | CAITSTSGGQNEQFF | TGTGCCATCACCTCGACTAGCGGGGGCCAGAATGAGCAGTTCTTC
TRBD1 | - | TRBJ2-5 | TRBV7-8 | CASSLAEGDRQTIQETQYF | TGTGCCAGCAGCTTAGCCGAGGGGGACAGGCAGACCATTCAAGAGACCCAGTACTTC
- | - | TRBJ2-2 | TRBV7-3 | CASSLSPAGNTGELFF | TGTGCCAGCAGCTTATCCCCCGCGGGGAACACCGGGGAGCTGTTTTTT
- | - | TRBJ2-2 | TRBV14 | CASSQVMAGNTGELFF | TGTGCCAGCAGCCAAGTAATGGCGGGGAACACCGGGGAGCTGTTTTTT
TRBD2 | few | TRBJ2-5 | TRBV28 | CASSLRGGSGTQYF | TGTGCCAGCAGTTTACGCGGGGGGAGTGGGACCCAGTACTTC
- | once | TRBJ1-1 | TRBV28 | CASSPPTREAEAFF | TGTGCCAGCAGCCCACCTACCCGGGAGGCTGAAGCCTTCTTT
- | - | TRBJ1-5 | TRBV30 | CAWSSYSNQPQHF | TGTGCCTGGAGTTCCTATAGCAATCAGCCCCAGCATTTT
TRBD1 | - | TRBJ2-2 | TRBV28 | CASSLSGQEYTGELFF | TGTGCCAGCAGTTTATCTGGACAGGAGTACACCGGGGAGCTGTTTTTT
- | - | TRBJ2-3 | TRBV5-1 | CASSLAQDKDTQYF | TGCGCCAGCAGCTTGGCCCAGGACAAAGATACGCAGTATTTT
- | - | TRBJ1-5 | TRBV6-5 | CASSYLANQPQHF | TGTGCCAGCAGTTACCTGGCCAATCAGCCCCAGCATTTT
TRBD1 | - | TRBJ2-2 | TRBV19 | CASSTTGALAAGELFF | TGTGCCAGTAGTACGACAGGGGCGCTGGCCGCCGGGGAGCTGTTTTTT
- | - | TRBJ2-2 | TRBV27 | CASSFPDSGELFF | TGTGCCAGCAGTTTCCCGGACTCCGGGGAGCTGTTTTTT
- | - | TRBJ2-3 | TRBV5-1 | CASSRTGDTDTQYF | TGCGCCAGCAGTCGGACGGGAGATACAGATACGCAGTATTTT
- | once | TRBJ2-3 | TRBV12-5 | CASASDTQYF | TGTGCTAGTGCCTCAGATACGCAGTATTTT
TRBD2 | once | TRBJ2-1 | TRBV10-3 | CAISEQLAGYNEQFF | TGTGCCATCAGTGAGCAGCTAGCGGGGTACAATGAGCAGTTCTTC
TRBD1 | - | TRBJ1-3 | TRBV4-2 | CASSQHDRATGNTIYF | TGTGCCAGCAGCCAGCACGACAGGGCGACTGGAAACACCATATATTTT
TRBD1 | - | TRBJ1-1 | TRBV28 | CASRPATGAPTEAFF | TGTGCCAGCAGACCCGCCACAGGGGCTCCCACTGAAGCTTTCTTT
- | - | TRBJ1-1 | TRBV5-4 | CASSTGQMNTEAFF | TGTGCCAGCAGCACCGGACAGATGAACACTGAAGCTTTCTTT
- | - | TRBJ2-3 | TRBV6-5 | CASSYGGGSTDTQYF | TGTGCCAGCAGTTACGGTGGAGGGTCCACAGATACGCAGTATTTT
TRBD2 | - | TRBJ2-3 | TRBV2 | CASSFSGDTQYF | TGTGCCAGCAGCTTTAGCGGGGATACGCAGTATTTT
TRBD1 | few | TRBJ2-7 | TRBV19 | CATGTASSYEQYF | TGTGCCACCGGGACAGCAAGCTCCTACGAGCAGTACTTC
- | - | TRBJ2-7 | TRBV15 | CATSRETSLSYEQYF | TGTGCCACCAGCAGAGAGACTTCGCTTTCCTACGAGCAGTACTTC
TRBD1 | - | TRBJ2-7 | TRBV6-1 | CASSVTGQDLYEQYF | TGTGCCAGCAGTGTGACGGGACAGGATCTCTACGAGCAGTACTTC
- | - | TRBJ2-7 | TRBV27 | CASSLTWSSGEQYF | TGTGCCAGCAGTTTGACGTGGTCCTCGGGCGAGCAGTACTTC
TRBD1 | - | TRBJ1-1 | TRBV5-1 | CASSFGDRDTEAFF | TGCGCCAGCAGCTTTGGGGACAGGGATACTGAAGCTTTCTTT
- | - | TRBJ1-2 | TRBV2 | CASSLQGGGYTF | TGTGCCAGCAGTCTTCAGGGCGGTGGCTACACCTTC
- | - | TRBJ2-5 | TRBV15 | CATSRGPGETQYF | TGTGCCACCAGCAGAGGACCAGGGGAGACCCAGTACTTC
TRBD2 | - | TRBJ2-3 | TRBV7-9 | CASSSQRSSGSADTQYF | TGTGCCAGCAGCTCCCAACGTTCTAGCGGGAGCGCAGATACGCAGTATTTT
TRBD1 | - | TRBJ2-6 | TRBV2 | CASSYRGVRSGANVLTF | TGTGCCAGCAGTTACAGGGGGGTCCGCTCTGGGGCCAACGTCCTGACTTTC
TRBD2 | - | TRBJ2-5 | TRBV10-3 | CAISGNPTSGETQYF | TGTGCCATCAGTGGAAATCCGACTAGCGGAGAGACCCAGTACTTC
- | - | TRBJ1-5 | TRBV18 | CASSPVRDSQPQHF | TGTGCCAGCTCACCCGTCAGGGATTCTCAGCCCCAGCATTTT
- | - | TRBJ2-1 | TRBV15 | CATSRDSSVSYNEQFF | TGTGCCACCAGCAGAGATAGTAGCGTCTCCTACAATGAGCAGTTCTTC
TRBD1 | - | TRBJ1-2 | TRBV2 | CASRAGGAGYTF | TGTGCCAGCAGGGCAGGGGGCGCTGGCTACACCTTC